What follows are 9 T cell receptor beta chains derived from one specimen sequenced in a study of blood T cell repertoires in COVID-19. Repertoires were generated with immunoSEQ multiplex PCR, while TCRdb's copy carries only in-frame clones and drops some. The sample has a few hundred thousand clones; more than 80% are singletons. The source material was peripheral blood. Receptors were obtained from a woman in her thirties with COVID-19, enrolled during active disease.

This chain joins TRBV9 and TRBJ2-3; the D gene is possibly TRBD1 (5 bases). This CDR3 is 15 amino acids long. V was cut by 4 bases and J by 0 bases, with 12 bases left in between. The germline gives CDR1 SGDLS, CDR2 YYNGEE. CDR3 nucleotides: TGTGCCAGCAGCCCCACGGACACTAGCACAGATACGCAGTATTTT. Its protein is CASSPTDTSTDTQYF.

The CDR3 nucleotides are TGCGCCAGCAGCCAAGTCATCCAGGCAGGGGAGTCTTTCTTT. This encodes CASSQVIQAGESFF. The chain carries TRBV4-3 and TRBJ1-1, with D possibly TRBD1 on 6 matching bases. CDR1 and CDR2 (germline): LGHNA, YSLEER. The CDR3 totals 14 residues. The ends were cut back, 1 base at V and 12 bases at J, with 18 bases in the middle.

This chain joins TRBV5-1 and TRBJ2-5; 12 bases agree with TRBD2. The CDR3 is 16 residues long. After removal of 4 bases from V and 5 bases from J, the junction contained 9 bases not matched to a gene. Germline V gives CDR1 SGHRS, CDR2 YFSETQ. The DNA of the CDR3 is TGCGCCAGCAGCACTTCTAGCGGGGGGGCCCGGGAGACCCAGTACTTC. This translates into CASSTSSGGARETQYF.

This chain uses TRBV6-2 or TRBV6-3 with TRBJ2-3; 7 positions agree with TRBD2. V shed 5 bases, J shed 7 bases, and the junction held 18 bases outside the gene matches. In germline, CDR1 is MNHEY, CDR2 SVGEGT. The CDR3 spans 17 residues. CDR3 region: CASSRPNSGPTPYTQYF. The CDR3 bases are TGTGCCAGCAGTCGTCCCAATAGCGGGCCGACCCCCTATACGCAGTATTTT.

The genes are TRBV6-5 and TRBJ2-7, with 12 positions matching TRBD2. V dropped 5 bases and J dropped 2; count of bases not matched to a gene: 4. The CDR3 extends over 15 amino acids. Looked up from germline, CDR1 is MNHEY and CDR2 is SVGAGI. CDR3 in amino acids: CASSPTSGGAYEQYV. The CDR3, as DNA: TGTGCCAGCAGTCCGACTAGCGGGGGAGCCTACGAGCAGTACGTC.

The V gene is TRBV28, the J gene TRBJ1-5; D perhaps matches TRBD1 (6 bases). This CDR3 has 15 residues. The germline V gene encodes CDR1 MDHEN and CDR2 SYDVKM. The V and J ends lost 5 bases and 2 bases respectively, with 13 bases between them. The CDR3 DNA reads as TGTGCCAGCAGTCTCCAGGGGTATGGCAATCAGCCCCAGCATTTT. Translation: CASSLQGYGNQPQHF.

The chain recombines TRBV4-3 with TRBJ2-3, with 9 bases lining up with TRBD1. CDR3 length: 15 amino acids. Germline V gene lookup returns CDR1 LGHNA and CDR2 YSLEER. J gave up 2 bases and V 5 bases, and 5 bases lay outside the gene matches. Written as DNA, the CDR3 is TGCGCCAGCAGCACCAGACAGGGGGTCACAGATACGCAGTATTTT. Translating gives CASSTRQGVTDTQYF.

The chain uses TRBV5-4 and TRBJ2-1; 8 nucleotides align to TRBD2. Germline-derived CDR1 and CDR2 are SGHNT and YYREEE (reference sequence). This CDR3 spans 17 amino acids. V lost 3 bases, J lost 6 bases, and 14 bases stayed unmatched. The CDR3 protein is CASSSGAGGDVGNEQFF. DNA for the CDR3: TGTGCCAGCAGCTCGGGGGCGGGAGGAGATGTGGGCAATGAGCAGTTCTTC.

V usage is TRBV5-6 and J usage is TRBJ1-2; TRBD1 matches at 7 bases. The germline V gene has CDR1 SGHDT and CDR2 YYEEEE. V was pared by 0 bases and J by 0 bases, with 11 bases of the junction left unmatched. The CDR3 contains 18 residues. The CDR3 here is CASSLGLGQGGPNYGYTF. The CDR3 DNA reads TGTGCCAGCAGCTTGGGTCTCGGTCAGGGGGGCCCTAACTATGGCTACACCTTC.